Presented here are 25 T cell receptor beta chains from one specimen sequenced in a study of ipilimumab plus nivolumab after autologous stem cell transplantation (dated by TCRdb to the early 2020s). The library was made by the immunoSEQ multiplex PCR assay. The table comes from immuneACCESS by way of TCRdb, which keeps in-frame sequences with V and J called. Part of the clones is missing from these tables; in studies checked, under half for an unresolved V gene and the rest for unknown reasons. This sample gives over 15,000 clones in total; 79% of them show up just once. The biggest ten clones account for roughly 36% of the sample. Sequencing used PBMCs, obtained in a trial of ipilimumab plus nivolumab as post-transplant consolidation. The source of these receptors is a male donor with diffuse large B-cell lymphoma.

The chain carries TRBV7-3 and TRBJ1-6, with D perhaps TRBD1 (5 bases). V lost 3 bases and J lost 8, with 11 bases in between. The CDR3 sequence is 14 residues long. Germline CDR1 reads SGHTA; CDR2 reads FQGTGA. CDR3 DNA sequence: TGTGCCAGCAGCTTTTCAGGGTCCCATTCACCCCTCCACTTT. Translation: CASSFSGSHSPLHF.

This chain joins TRBV4-2 and TRBJ1-3, with D uncertain. This CDR3 spans 16 amino acids. Trimming pared 1 base from V and 0 bases from J, leaving 10 bases between. Germline V gene data show CDR1 as LGHNA and CDR2 as YNFKEQ. The CDR3 here is CASSQVWVSSGNTIYF. CDR3 DNA: TGTGCCAGCAGCCAAGTGTGGGTTAGCTCTGGAAACACCATATATTTT.

The rearrangement links TRBV6-5 to TRBJ2-7; D remains unclear. V lost 0 bases to trimming and J lost 2 bases, with 11 bases between them. The length of the CDR3 is 15 residues. Germline V gene data show CDR1 as MNHEY and CDR2 as SVGAGI. The CDR3 sequence: CASSYSSAYPYEQYF. CDR3 DNA sequence: TGTGCCAGCAGTTACTCTTCGGCCTACCCCTACGAGCAGTACTTC.

The chain joins TRBV5-6 to TRBJ2-5, with a possible D match to TRBD2 (7 bases). CDR3 length: 13 residues. The germline gives CDR1 SGHDT, CDR2 YYEEEE. V was trimmed by 6 bases and J by 3 bases, leaving 12 bases between them. CDR3 loop: CASTRGAEETQYF. The CDR3 nucleotides read TGTGCCAGCACCCGGGGGGCGGAAGAGACCCAGTACTTC.

The V gene is TRBV6-1, the J gene TRBJ1-5; a possible D gene is TRBD1 (6 bases). This CDR3 comprises 13 residues. Trimming took 8 bases from V and 3 from J, leaving 11 bases between them. Germline lookup yields CDR1 MNHNS and CDR2 SASEGT. The CDR3 is CASGGGHNQPQHF. The CDR3 DNA sequence: TGTGCCAGCGGAGGGGGACACAATCAGCCCCAGCATTTT.

This chain connects TRBV11-1 to TRBJ2-5; 11 bases are a match to TRBD1. Germline V CDR1 and CDR2: SGHAT, FQDESV (reference sequence). The CDR3 has 16 amino acids. J gave up 5 bases and V 5 bases, and 10 bases lay outside the gene matches. CDR3 bases: TGTGCCAGCAGCCTCCGGGACAGGGGGTTGGGGGAGACCCAGTACTTC. As protein: CASSLRDRGLGETQYF.

This clone was seen a handful of times. This chain connects TRBV19 to TRBJ1-5; D is perhaps TRBD1 (5 bases). The V gene lost 3 bases and the J gene lost 7 bases, with 10 bases spanning the gap. The CDR3 consists of 13 residues. Germline assignment: CDR1 LNHDA and CDR2 SQIVND (reference sequence). The CDR3 nucleotides read TGTGCCAGTAGTATGGGAAGGGACCAGCCCCAGCATTTT. Amino acids: CASSMGRDQPQHF.

In this sample, this clone is medium-sized. The chain couples TRBV7-2 to TRBJ1-3; a weak D match, TRBD1 (5 bases). Germline V lookup: CDR1 SGHTA, CDR2 FQGNSA. The CDR3 spans 13 residues. V was trimmed by 6 bases and J by 4 bases, leaving 10 bases between them. The CDR3 reads CASSKGAGNTIYF. The CDR3, as DNA: TGTGCCAGCAGTAAAGGGGCAGGAAACACCATATATTTT. The full variable domain, with the rest looked up from reference TRBV7-2 and TRBJ1-3, is GAGVSQSPSNKVTEKGKDVELRCDPISGHTALYWYRQSLGQGLEFLIYFQGNSAPDKSGLPSDRFSAERTGGSVSTLTIQRTQQEDSAVYLCASSKGAGNTIYFGEGSWLTVV.

V is TRBV19 and J is TRBJ1-2; TRBD1 matches 7 bases. The CDR3 runs to 14 residues. The germline CDR1 and CDR2 sequences are LNHDA and SQIVND (reference sequence). J lost 0 bases, V lost 9 bases, and 7 bases had no gene match. This chain's CDR3 is CASRGQRTNYGYTF. The CDR3 DNA follows: TGTGCCAGCCGGGGACAGCGTACTAACTATGGCTACACCTTC. Looking up the rest from reference TRBV19 and TRBJ1-2 gives the full variable domain: DGGITQSPKYLFRKEGQNVTLSCEQNLNHDAMYWYRQDPGQGLRLIYYSQIVNDFQKGDIAEGYSVSREKKESFPLTVTSAQKNPTAFYLCASRGQRTNYGYTFGSGTRLTVV.

The chain uses TRBV19 and TRBJ2-2; no reliable D call. The V gene's germline CDR1 is LNHDA and CDR2 SQIVND (reference sequence). The CDR3 totals 14 residues. V lost 3 bases and J lost 1, with 6 bases in between. In DNA form, the CDR3 reads TGTGCCAGTAGTATCTACAGGAACACCGGGGAGCTGTTTTTT. Amino acid sequence: CASSIYRNTGELFF.

The V and J genes are TRBV5-1 and TRBJ2-5; D ambiguous. This CDR3 is built from 11 residues. The V end lost 5 bases, the J end lost 0 bases, and 2 bases lay between the germline ends. Per the germline V gene, CDR1 is SGHRS and CDR2 is YFSETQ. The CDR3 protein is CASRDQETQYF. CDR3 in DNA: TGCGCCAGCAGGGACCAAGAGACCCAGTACTTC.

The V call is TRBV6-1, the J call TRBJ2-3; 14 bases fit TRBD2. This CDR3 has 15 amino acids. Germline V gene sequence: CDR1 MNHNS, CDR2 SASEGT. V was pared by 6 bases and J by 4 bases, with 3 bases of the junction left unmatched. Here the CDR3 DNA reads TGTGCCAGCAGGGGGACTAGCGGGGGATCAGATACGCAGTATTTT. Its translation: CASRGTSGGSDTQYF.

This clone came up once. The sample carries other DNA sequences with the same CDR3. The chain links TRBV6-1 to TRBJ1-5, with unresolved D. In germline, CDR1 is MNHNS, CDR2 SASEGT. The CDR3 totals 12 residues. Trimming pared 1 base from V and 7 bases from J, leaving 5 bases between. Written as DNA, the CDR3 is TGTGCCAGCAGTGAAGAACCCCAGCCCCAGCATTTT. Translating gives CASSEEPQPQHF.

This clone occurred once. The chain combines TRBV7-2 with TRBJ2-7; 10 positions match TRBD1. Germline CDR1 is SGHTA and CDR2 is FQGNSA. The CDR3 consists of 16 residues. With V trimmed by 2 bases and J by 5 bases, 9 bases remained unmatched. This CDR3 reads CASSLRRGTGEHEQYF. The CDR3 DNA reads TGTGCCAGCAGCTTAAGACGAGGGACAGGGGAACACGAGCAGTACTTC.

CDR3 bases: TGTGCCAGCAGCAAAAACAGGGATTATTTTATGAACACTGAAGCTTTCTTT. The encoded protein is CASSKNRDYFMNTEAFF. The J gene is TRBJ1-1, the V gene TRBV21-1; the table gives TRBD1 as D, unverified against the DNA. TRBV21-1 is assigned pseudogene status. The CDR3 runs to 17 residues.

This sequence joins TRBV28 and TRBJ2-2; TRBD1 matches 8 bases. J lost 5 bases, V lost 4 bases, and 9 bases had no gene match. The CDR3 has 16 amino acids. CDR1 and CDR2 from the germline V gene are MDHEN and SYDVKM. The CDR3 loop reads CASSSPGQVWTGELFF. Here the CDR3 DNA reads TGTGCCAGCAGTTCCCCGGGACAGGTATGGACCGGGGAGCTGTTTTTT.

This chain joins TRBV14 and TRBJ2-7, with D unclear. The length of the CDR3 is 14 residues. V gave up 0 bases and J gave up 3 bases, with 9 bases separating them. Germline V gene sequence: CDR1 SGHDN, CDR2 FVKESK. CDR3 amino acids: CASSQDIGYYEQYF. As DNA, the CDR3 is TGTGCCAGCAGCCAAGATATAGGATACTACGAGCAGTACTTC.

The chain is built from TRBV7-8 and TRBJ1-2, with D possibly TRBD1 on 5 matching bases. The CDR3 sequence is 12 residues long. V was cut by 5 bases and J by 4 bases, with 8 bases left in between. Germline-derived CDR1 and CDR2 are SGHVS and FQNEAQ. This CDR3 is CASSPGLYGYTF. The CDR3 DNA is TGTGCCAGCAGCCCGGGACTCTATGGCTACACCTTC.

This clone showed up just a few times. The chain carries TRBV10-1 and TRBJ1-6; D ambiguous. Germline V CDR1 and CDR2: WNHNN, SYGVQD (reference sequence). V shed 6 bases and J shed 13 bases, with 7 bases lying between them. There are 10 residues in the CDR3. The DNA for the CDR3 is TGCGCCAGCAGGAAAAGGCCCCTCCACTTT. It translates to CASRKRPLHF.

The chain combines TRBV10-3 with TRBJ1-3; a possible D gene is TRBD1 (5 bases). Between the trimmed V and J ends, which lost 0 bases and 0 bases, there was a span of 12 bases. This CDR3 region has 17 residues. Germline V lookup: CDR1 ENHRY, CDR2 SYGVKD. In DNA, the CDR3 is TGTGCCATCAGTGAGTCAGCAGGGATGAGCTCTGGAAACACCATATATTTT. It is translated as CAISESAGMSSGNTIYF.

This clone turned up a few times. The rearrangement links TRBV5-1 to TRBJ1-3, with D hard to call. Trimming removed 3 bases from V and 10 bases from J, with 8 bases in between. CDR3 length equals 11 residues. The V gene's germline CDR1 is SGHRS and CDR2 YFSETQ. The CDR3 nucleotides read TGCGCCAGCAGCTCCGAGTCGACCATATATTTT. This encodes CASSSESTIYF.

The gene calls are TRBV9 and TRBJ2-3; no definite D call. The V gene lost 4 bases and the J gene lost 0 bases, with 9 bases spanning the gap. The CDR3 is 14 amino acids. From germline, CDR1 is SGDLS and CDR2 YYNGEE. DNA for the CDR3: TGTGCCAGCAGCCAGACCCGTAGCACAGATACGCAGTATTTT. It specifies CASSQTRSTDTQYF.

This rearrangement joins TRBV6-1 to TRBJ1-3, with D uncertain. The V gene's germline CDR1 is MNHNS and CDR2 SASEGT. The CDR3 totals 13 residues. Trimming took off 8 bases at V and 4 bases at J, with 12 bases between the two ends. The CDR3 coding sequence is TGTGCCAGCCGACACAGCGGAGGAAACACCATATATTTT. Its protein product is CASRHSGGNTIYF.

The table lists this clone with a few counts. The J gene is TRBJ2-7, the V gene TRBV4-1; TRBD2 agrees at 12 bases. The CDR3 sequence is 18 residues long. Germline CDR1 MGHRA, CDR2 YSYEKL. After removal of 4 bases from V and 1 base from J, the junction contained 11 bases not matched to a gene. CDR3 residues: CASSPRFLAGGLSYEQYF. The CDR3 region has the DNA TGCGCCAGCAGCCCGAGATTCCTAGCGGGGGGGCTGTCCTACGAGCAGTACTTC.

The J gene is TRBJ2-7, the V gene TRBV5-1, with 11 positions matching TRBD1. The junction had 9 bases not matched to a gene; V was cut back by 4 bases and J by 6 bases. The germline CDR1 and CDR2 sequences are SGHRS and YFSETQ. The CDR3 spans 15 residues. CDR3 nucleotides: TGCGCCAGCAGCGCCGGGACAGGGGGGCTCGGCGAGCAGTACTTC. Translation gives CASSAGTGGLGEQYF.